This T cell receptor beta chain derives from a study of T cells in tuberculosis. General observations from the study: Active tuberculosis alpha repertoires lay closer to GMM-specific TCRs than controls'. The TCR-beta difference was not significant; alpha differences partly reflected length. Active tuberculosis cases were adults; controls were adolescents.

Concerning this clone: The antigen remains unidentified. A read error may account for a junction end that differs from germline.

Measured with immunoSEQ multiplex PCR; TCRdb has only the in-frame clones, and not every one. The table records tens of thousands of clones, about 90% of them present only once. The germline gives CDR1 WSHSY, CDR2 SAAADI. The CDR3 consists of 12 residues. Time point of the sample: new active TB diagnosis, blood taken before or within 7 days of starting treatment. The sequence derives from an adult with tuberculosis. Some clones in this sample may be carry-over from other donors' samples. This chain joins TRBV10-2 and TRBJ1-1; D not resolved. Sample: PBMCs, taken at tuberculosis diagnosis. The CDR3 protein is CASRDMNTEAFF. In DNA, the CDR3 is TGCGCCAGCCGTGACATGAACACTGAAGCTTTCTTT.